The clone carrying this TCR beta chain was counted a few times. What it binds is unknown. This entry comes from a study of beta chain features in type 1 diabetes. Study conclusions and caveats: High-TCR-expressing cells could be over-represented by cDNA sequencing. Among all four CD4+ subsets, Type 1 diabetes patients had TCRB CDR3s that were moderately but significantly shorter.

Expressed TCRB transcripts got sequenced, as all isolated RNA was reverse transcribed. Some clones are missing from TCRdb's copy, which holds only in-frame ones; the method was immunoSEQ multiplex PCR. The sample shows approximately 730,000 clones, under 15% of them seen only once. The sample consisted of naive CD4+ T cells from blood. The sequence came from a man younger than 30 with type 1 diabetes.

CDR3 in amino acids: CASSLWGNTEAFF. The CDR3 DNA sequence: TGTGCCAGCAGTTTATGGGGGAACACTGAAGCTTTCTTT. The J gene is TRBJ1-1, the V gene TRBV27, with D unresolved. Trimming removed 1 base from V and 1 base from J, with 4 bases in between. Germline V gives CDR1 MNHEY, CDR2 SMNVEV (reference sequence). This CDR3 has 13 residues.